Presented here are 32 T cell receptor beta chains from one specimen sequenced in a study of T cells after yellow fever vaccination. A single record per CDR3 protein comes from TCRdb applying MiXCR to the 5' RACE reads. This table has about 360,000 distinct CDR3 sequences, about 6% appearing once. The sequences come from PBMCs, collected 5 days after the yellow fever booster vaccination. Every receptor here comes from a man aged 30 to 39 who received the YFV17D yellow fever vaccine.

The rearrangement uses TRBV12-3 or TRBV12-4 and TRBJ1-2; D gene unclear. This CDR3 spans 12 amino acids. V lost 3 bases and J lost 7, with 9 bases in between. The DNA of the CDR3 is TGTGCCAGCAGTTTGGGCGTTGTTGGCTACACCTTC. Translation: CASSLGVVGYTF.

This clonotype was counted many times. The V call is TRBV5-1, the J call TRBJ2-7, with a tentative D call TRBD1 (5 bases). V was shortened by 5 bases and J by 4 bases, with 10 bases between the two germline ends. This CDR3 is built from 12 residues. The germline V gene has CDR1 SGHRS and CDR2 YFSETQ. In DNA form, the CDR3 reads TGCGCCAGCAGTGGTGACAGTTACGAGCAGTACTTC. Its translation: CASSGDSYEQYF.

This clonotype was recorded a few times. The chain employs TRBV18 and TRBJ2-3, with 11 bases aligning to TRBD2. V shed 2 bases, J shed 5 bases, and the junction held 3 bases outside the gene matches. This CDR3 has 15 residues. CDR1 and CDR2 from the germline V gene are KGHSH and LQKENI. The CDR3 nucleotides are TGTGCCAGCTCACCATCAGGACTAGCGGGAGATACGCAGTATTTT. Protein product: CASSPSGLAGDTQYF.

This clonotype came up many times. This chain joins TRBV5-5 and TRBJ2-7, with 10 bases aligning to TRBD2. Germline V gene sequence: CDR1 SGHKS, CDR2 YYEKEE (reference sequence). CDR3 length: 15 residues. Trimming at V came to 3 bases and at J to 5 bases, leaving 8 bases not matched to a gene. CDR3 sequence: CASSSLAGTADEQYF. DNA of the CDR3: TGTGCCAGCAGCTCACTAGCGGGAACGGCCGACGAGCAGTACTTC.

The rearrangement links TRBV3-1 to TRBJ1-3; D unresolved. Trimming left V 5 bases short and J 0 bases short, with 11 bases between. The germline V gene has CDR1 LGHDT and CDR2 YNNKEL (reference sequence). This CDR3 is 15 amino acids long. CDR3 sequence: CASSFRLSSGNTIYF. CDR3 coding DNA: TGTGCCAGCAGCTTCAGGTTATCCTCTGGAAACACCATATATTTT.

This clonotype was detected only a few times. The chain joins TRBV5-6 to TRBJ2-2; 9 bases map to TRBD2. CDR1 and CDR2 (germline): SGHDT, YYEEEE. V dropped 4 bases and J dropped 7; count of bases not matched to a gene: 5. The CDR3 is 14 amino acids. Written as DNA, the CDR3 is TGTGCCAGCAGCCCGGCGGGGGGGATCGGGGAGCTGTTTTTT. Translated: CASSPAGGIGELFF.

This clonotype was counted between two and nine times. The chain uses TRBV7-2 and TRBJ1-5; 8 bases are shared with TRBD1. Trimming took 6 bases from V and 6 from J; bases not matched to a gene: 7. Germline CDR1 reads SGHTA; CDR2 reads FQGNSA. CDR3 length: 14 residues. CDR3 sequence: CASSLQQGGQPQHF. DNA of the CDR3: TGTGCCAGCAGTTTACAACAGGGGGGTCAGCCCCAGCATTTT.

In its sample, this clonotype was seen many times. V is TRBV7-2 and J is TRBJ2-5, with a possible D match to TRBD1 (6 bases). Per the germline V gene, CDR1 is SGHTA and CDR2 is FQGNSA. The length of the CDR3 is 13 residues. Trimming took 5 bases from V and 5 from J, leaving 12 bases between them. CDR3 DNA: TGTGCCAGCAGCCCTTACAGGGTTGAGACCCAGTACTTC. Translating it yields CASSPYRVETQYF.

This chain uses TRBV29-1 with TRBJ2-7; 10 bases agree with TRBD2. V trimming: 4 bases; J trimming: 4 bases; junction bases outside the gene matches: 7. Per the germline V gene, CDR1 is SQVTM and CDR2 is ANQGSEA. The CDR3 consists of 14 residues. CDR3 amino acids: CSVAASGRVYEQYF. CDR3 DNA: TGCAGCGTTGCAGCCAGCGGGAGGGTTTACGAGCAGTACTTC.

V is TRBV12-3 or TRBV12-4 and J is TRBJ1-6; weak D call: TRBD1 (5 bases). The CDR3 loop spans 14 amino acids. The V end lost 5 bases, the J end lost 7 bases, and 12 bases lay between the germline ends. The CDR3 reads CASSPTGDNSPLHF. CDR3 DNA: TGTGCCAGCAGTCCCACAGGCGACAATTCACCCCTCCACTTT.

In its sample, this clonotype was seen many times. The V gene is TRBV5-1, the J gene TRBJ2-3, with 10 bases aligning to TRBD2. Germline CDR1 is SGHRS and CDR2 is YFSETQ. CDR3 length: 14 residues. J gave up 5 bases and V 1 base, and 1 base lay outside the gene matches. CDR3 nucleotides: TGCGCCAGCAGCTTGTTAGCGGGAGGAGATACGCAGTATTTT. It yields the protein CASSLLAGGDTQYF.

CDR3 sequence reads: CSVGTAPGTQYF. Here the CDR3 DNA reads TGCAGTGTGGGGACGGCCCCGGGTACGCAGTATTTT. V usage is TRBV20-1 and J usage is TRBJ2-3, with D perhaps given as TRBD1 or TRBD2 (5 bases each). The V end was cut by 7 bases, the J end by 8 bases, with 16 bases between. This CDR3 comprises 12 residues. Germline CDR1 is DFQATT and CDR2 is SNEGSKA (reference sequence).

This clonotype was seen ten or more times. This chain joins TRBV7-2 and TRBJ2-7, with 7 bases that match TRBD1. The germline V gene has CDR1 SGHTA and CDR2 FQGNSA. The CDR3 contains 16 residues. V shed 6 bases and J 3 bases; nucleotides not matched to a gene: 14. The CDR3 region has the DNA TGTGCCAGCAGTCCACAGTTGGGGGCAGGGGGCTACGAGCAGTACTTC. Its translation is CASSPQLGAGGYEQYF.

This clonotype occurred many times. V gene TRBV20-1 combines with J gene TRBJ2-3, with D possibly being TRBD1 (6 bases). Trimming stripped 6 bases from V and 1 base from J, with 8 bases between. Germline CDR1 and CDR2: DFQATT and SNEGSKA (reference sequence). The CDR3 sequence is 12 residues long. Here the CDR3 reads CSADSGTDTQYF. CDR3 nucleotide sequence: TGCAGTGCGGACAGTGGCACAGATACGCAGTATTTT.

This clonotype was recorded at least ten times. Here the CDR3 reads CASSASGRATDTQYF. The CDR3 DNA is TGTGCCAGCAGTGCTAGCGGGAGGGCAACAGATACGCAGTATTTT. The chain employs TRBV7-6 and TRBJ2-3, with 12 bases that match TRBD2. V gave up 6 bases and J gave up 3 bases; unmatched junction bases: 4. Germline lookup yields CDR1 SGHVS and CDR2 FNYEAQ. The CDR3 loop spans 15 amino acids.

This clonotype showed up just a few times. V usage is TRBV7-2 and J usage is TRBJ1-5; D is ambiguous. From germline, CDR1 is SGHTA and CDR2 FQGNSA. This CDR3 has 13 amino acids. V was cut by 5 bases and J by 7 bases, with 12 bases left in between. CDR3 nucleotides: TGTGCCAGCAGCGGGAGTTTCCTCCAGCCCCAGCATTTT. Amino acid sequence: CASSGSFLQPQHF.

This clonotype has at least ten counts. CDR3 sequence (DNA): TGTGCCAGCAGCCTACTAGCGGATAATGAGTACAATGAGCAGTTCTTC. Protein sequence: CASSLLADNEYNEQFF. The chain combines TRBV7-6 with TRBJ2-1; 8 bases are a match to TRBD2. CDR1 is SGHVS and CDR2 is FNYEAQ in the germline V gene. J lost 4 bases, V lost 5 bases, and 10 bases had no gene match. The CDR3 has 16 residues.

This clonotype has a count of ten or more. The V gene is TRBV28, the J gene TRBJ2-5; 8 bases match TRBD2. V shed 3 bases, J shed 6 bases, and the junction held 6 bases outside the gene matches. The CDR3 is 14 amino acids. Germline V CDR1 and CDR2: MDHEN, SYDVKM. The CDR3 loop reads CASSFPGGVKTQYF. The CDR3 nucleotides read TGTGCCAGCAGTTTCCCCGGGGGGGTGAAGACCCAGTACTTC.

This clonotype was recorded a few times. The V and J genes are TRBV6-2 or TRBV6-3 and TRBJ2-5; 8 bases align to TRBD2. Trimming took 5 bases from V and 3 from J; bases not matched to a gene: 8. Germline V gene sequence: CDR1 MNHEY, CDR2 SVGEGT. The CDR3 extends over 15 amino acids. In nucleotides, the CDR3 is TGTGCCAGCAGTCGACTAGCGAGTAAAGAAGAGACCCAGTACTTC. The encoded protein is CASSRLASKEETQYF.

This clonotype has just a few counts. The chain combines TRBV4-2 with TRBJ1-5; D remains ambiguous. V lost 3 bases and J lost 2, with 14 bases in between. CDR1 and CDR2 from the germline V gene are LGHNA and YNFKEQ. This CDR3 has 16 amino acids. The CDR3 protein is CASSHPAGTGNQPQHF. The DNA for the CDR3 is TGTGCCAGCAGCCATCCCGCGGGTACGGGCAATCAGCCCCAGCATTTT.

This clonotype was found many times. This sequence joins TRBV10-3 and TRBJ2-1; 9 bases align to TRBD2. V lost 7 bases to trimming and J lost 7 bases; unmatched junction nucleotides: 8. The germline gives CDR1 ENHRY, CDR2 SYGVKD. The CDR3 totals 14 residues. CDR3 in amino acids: CAINSRGRGNEQFF. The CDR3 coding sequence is TGTGCCATCAATTCGCGCGGGAGGGGAAATGAGCAGTTCTTC.

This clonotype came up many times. This CDR3 is CASSLGWRQPQHF. For the CDR3, the DNA is TGTGCCAGCAGTTTAGGATGGAGACAGCCCCAGCATTTT. The chain employs TRBV12-3 or TRBV12-4 and TRBJ1-5; D unresolved. There are 13 residues in the CDR3. Trimming pared 1 base from V and 7 bases from J, leaving 8 bases between.

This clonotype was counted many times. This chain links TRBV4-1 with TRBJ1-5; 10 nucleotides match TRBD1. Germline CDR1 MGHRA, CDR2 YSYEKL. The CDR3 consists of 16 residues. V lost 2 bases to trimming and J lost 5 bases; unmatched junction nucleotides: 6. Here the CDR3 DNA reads TGCGCCAGCAGCCAACTTATGACAGGGGGCGATCAGCCCCAGCATTTT. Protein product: CASSQLMTGGDQPQHF.

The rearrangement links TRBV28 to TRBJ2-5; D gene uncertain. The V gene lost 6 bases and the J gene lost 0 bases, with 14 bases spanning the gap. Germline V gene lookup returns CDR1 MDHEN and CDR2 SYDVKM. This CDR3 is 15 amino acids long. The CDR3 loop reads CASRLPPGHQETQYF. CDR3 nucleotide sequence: TGTGCCAGCAGACTCCCTCCCGGGCACCAAGAGACCCAGTACTTC.

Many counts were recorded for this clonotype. As DNA, the CDR3 is TGTGCCAGCAGTTTGGCTAGCGGGATTGGCACAGATACGCAGTATTTT. This encodes CASSLASGIGTDTQYF. V usage is TRBV28 and J usage is TRBJ2-3; 9 bases map to TRBD2. The CDR3 loop spans 16 amino acids. CDR1 is MDHEN, CDR2 SYDVKM, per germline. Germline trimming cut 3 bases from V and 1 base from J; bases unmatched to any gene: 5.

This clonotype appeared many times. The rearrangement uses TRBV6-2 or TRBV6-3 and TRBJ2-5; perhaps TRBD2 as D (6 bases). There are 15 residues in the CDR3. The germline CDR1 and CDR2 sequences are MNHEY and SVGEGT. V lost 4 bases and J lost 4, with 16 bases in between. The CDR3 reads CASSFRDGSLETQYF. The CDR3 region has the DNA TGTGCCAGCAGTTTTCGGGACGGGAGTTTAGAGACCCAGTACTTC.

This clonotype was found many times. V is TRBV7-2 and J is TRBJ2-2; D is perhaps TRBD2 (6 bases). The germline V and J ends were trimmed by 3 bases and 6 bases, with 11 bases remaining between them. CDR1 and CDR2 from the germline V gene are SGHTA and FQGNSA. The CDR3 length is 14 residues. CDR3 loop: CASSFLADPGELFF. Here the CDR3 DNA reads TGTGCCAGCAGCTTTTTAGCGGACCCCGGGGAGCTGTTTTTT.

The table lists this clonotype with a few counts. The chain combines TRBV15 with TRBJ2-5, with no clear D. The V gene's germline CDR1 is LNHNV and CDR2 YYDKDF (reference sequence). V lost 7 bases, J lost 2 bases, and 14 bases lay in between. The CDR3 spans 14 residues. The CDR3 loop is CATTPGRAQETQYF. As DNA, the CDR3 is TGTGCCACCACCCCAGGCCGGGCACAAGAGACCCAGTACTTC.

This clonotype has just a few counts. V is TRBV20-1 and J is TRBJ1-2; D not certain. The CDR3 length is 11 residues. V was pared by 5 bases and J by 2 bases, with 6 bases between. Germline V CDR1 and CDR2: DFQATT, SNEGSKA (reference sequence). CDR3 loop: CSAEENYGYTF. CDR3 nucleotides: TGCAGTGCTGAGGAAAACTATGGCTACACCTTC.

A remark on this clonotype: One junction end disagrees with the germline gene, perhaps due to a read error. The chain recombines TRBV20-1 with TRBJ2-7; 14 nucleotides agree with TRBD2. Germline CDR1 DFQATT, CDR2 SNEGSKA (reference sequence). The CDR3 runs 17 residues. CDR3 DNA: TGCTGTGCTAGCCCCCCGACTAGCGGGAGGGCCGTCTACGAGCAGTACTTC. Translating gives CCASPPTSGRAVYEQYF.

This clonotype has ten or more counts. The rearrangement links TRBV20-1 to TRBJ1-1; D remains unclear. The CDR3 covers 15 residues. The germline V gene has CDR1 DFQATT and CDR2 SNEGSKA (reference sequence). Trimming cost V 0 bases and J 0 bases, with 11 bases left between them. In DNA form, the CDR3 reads TGCAGTGCTAGAGATATTCCGAGCTTGAACACTGAAGCTTTCTTT. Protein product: CSARDIPSLNTEAFF.

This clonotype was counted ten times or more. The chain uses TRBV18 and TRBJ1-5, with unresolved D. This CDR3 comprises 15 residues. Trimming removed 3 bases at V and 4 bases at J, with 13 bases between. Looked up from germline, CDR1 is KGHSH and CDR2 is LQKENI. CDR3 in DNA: TGTGCCAGCTCACCCACCCCCGATTCGAATCAGCCCCAGCATTTT. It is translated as CASSPTPDSNQPQHF.